This is a list of T cell receptor beta chains from one sample in a study of identical twins. TCRdb ran MiXCR on the 5' RACE reads and lists one entry per CDR3 protein. The table includes fewer than 900,000 distinct CDR3 sequences, 15% to 20% detected once. The same data also contributed to another study, on T cells expressing NK-cell markers.

The sequenced sample consisted of PBMCs. The receptors shown here come from a woman aged 18-29 years in good health. Each CDR3 is given with its conserved first and last residue. Fields, in order: CDR3 protein, CDR3 DNA, J gene, V gene, clone size, D gene. A D gene is named only where the DNA matches it firmly. Clone size is stated in some rows and not others, as once, few, many or a class when expanded.

CSAPDGQPGVKQFF | TGCAGTGCCCCAGACGGCCAACCCGGGGTCAAGCAGTTCTTC | TRBJ2-1 | TRBV20-1 | few | .
CASSYSTGTVNTEAFF | TGTGCCAGCAGTTACTCAACCGGGACAGTGAACACTGAAGCTTTCTTT | TRBJ1-1 | TRBV6-5 | few | TRBD1
CASSFTARGYTF | TGTGCCAGCAGTTTCACCGCTCGGGGCTACACCTTC | TRBJ1-2 | TRBV12-3/TRBV12-4 | few | .
CSAFGLGFNEQFF | TGCAGTGCTTTCGGACTAGGGTTCAATGAGCAGTTCTTC | TRBJ2-1 | TRBV20-1 | few | TRBD2
CASSYAGNPTGELFF | TGTGCCAGCAGTTACGCCGGGAACCCGACCGGGGAGCTGTTTTTT | TRBJ2-2 | TRBV6-5 | few | .
CASSVARGQDYGYTF | TGTGCCAGCAGCGTAGCGAGGGGGCAGGACTATGGCTACACCTTC | TRBJ1-2 | TRBV9 | . | TRBD1
CASRVGAKAFF | TGTGCCAGCAGGGTGGGGGCTAAAGCTTTCTTT | TRBJ1-1 | TRBV6-1 | . | .
CASSPGAGQPQHF | TGCGCCAGCAGCCCGGGGGCAGGGCAGCCCCAGCATTTT | TRBJ1-5 | TRBV5-1 | few | .
CATRMWPGGTNQPQHF | TGTGCCACCAGGATGTGGCCAGGAGGAACTAATCAGCCCCAGCATTTT | TRBJ1-5 | TRBV15 | . | .
CASSLTSEQYF | TGTGCCAGCAGTTTAACAAGCGAGCAGTACTTC | TRBJ2-7 | TRBV12-3/TRBV12-4 | many | .
CSARVPTETQYF | TGCAGTGCTAGGGTACCCACAGAGACCCAGTACTTC | TRBJ2-5 | TRBV20-1 | . | .
CSVDQGWNTGELFF | TGCAGCGTTGACCAGGGATGGAACACCGGGGAGCTGTTTTTT | TRBJ2-2 | TRBV29-1 | many | .
CSARSPGLADTDTQYF | TGCAGTGCTAGATCCCCCGGACTAGCGGACACAGATACGCAGTATTTT | TRBJ2-3 | TRBV20-1 | once | TRBD2
CSVGTSRRGNEQFF | TGCAGTGTCGGGACTTCCAGGAGGGGCAATGAGCAGTTCTTC | TRBJ2-1 | TRBV20-1 | . | .
CASSSGTGARYGYTF | TGTGCCAGCAGTTCCGGGACAGGGGCCCGCTATGGCTACACCTTC | TRBJ1-2 | TRBV12-3/TRBV12-4 | few | TRBD1
CASSRDAAARESEQFF | TGTGCCAGCAGCAGGGACGCGGCTGCCAGGGAAAGTGAGCAGTTCTTC | TRBJ2-1 | TRBV7-2 | . | .
CASTQAGEQGASDTQYF | TGTGCCAGCACCCAAGCGGGAGAACAGGGGGCCTCAGATACGCAGTATTTT | TRBJ2-3 | TRBV21-1 | few | .